This T cell receptor beta chain was profiled in a study of T cell changes during pregnancy in multiple sclerosis. Some clones are missing from TCRdb's copy, which holds only in-frame ones; the method was immunoSEQ multiplex PCR. The sample has 35,000 to 45,000 clones, less than 95% seen once; the top ten hold under 0.55%. The starting material was CD4+ T cells from peripheral blood mononuclear cells, obtained in the first trimester of pregnancy. The receptor was isolated from a female donor in good health, enrolled as a control in a pregnancy study.

The CDR3 here is CASSHPRTGNNQPQHF. In nucleotides, the CDR3 is TGTGCCAGCAGTCACCCACGGACAGGAAACAATCAGCCCCAGCATTTT. V and J are TRBV2 and TRBJ1-5; TRBD1 agrees at 7 bases. CDR3 length: 16 residues. V was clipped by 5 bases and J by 3 bases; unmatched bases: 10. The germline CDR1 and CDR2 sequences are SNHLY and FYNNEI.